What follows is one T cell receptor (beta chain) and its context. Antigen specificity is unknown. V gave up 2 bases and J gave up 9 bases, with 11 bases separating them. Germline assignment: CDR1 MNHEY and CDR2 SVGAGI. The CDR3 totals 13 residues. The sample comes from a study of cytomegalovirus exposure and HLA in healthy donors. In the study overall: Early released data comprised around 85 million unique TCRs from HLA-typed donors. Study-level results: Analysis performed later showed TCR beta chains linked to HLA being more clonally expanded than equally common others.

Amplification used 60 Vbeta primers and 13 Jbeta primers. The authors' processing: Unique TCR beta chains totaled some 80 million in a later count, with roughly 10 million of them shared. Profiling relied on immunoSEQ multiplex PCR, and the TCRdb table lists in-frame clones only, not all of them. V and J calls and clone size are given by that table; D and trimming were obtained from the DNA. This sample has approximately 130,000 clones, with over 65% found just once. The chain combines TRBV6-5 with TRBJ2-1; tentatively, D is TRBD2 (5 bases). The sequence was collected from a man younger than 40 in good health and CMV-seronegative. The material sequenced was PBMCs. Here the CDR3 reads CASSYGVAGEQFF. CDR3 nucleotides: TGTGCCAGCAGTTACGGGGTGGCGGGTGAGCAGTTCTTC.